The 16 T cell receptor beta chains presented below share a single source sample, sequenced in a study of beta chain features in type 1 diabetes. What was sequenced were expressed TCRB transcripts, since all of the isolated RNA had been reverse transcribed. Profiled with immunoSEQ multiplex PCR; TCRdb holds only in-frame clones, not every one. This sample has 160,000 or so clones, with 7% to 10% found just once. Material for sequencing was central memory CD4+ T cells from blood. These receptors originate from a woman in her late teens or twenties in good health.

This clone was counted only a few times. V usage is TRBV19 and J usage is TRBJ2-6; no clear D. Trimming stripped 4 bases from V and 3 bases from J, with 4 bases between. This CDR3 comprises 13 residues. The germline gives CDR1 LNHDA, CDR2 SQIVND (reference sequence). The CDR3 loop is CASSRSGANVLTF. The CDR3 DNA follows: TGTGCCAGTAGTAGGAGTGGGGCCAACGTCCTGACTTTC.

The chain couples TRBV5-6 to TRBJ2-7, with 8 bases aligning to TRBD1. After removal of 5 bases from V and 0 bases from J, the junction contained 7 bases not matched to a gene. The CDR3 runs 15 residues. Germline V gives CDR1 SGHDT, CDR2 YYEEEE. The CDR3 region is CASREFGQGSYEQYF. The DNA of the CDR3 is TGTGCCAGCAGGGAGTTTGGACAGGGCTCCTACGAGCAGTACTTC.

The chain uses TRBV30 and TRBJ2-4; D unclear. The CDR3 totals 11 residues. V was trimmed by 2 bases and J by 5 bases, leaving 4 bases between them. From germline, CDR1 is GTSNPN and CDR2 SVGIG (reference sequence). The CDR3, as DNA: TGTGCCTGGAGTCGGGAAAACATTCAGTACTTC. It encodes CAWSRENIQYF.

This clone was detected a few times. The gene calls are TRBV13 and TRBJ1-2; 9 bases agree with TRBD1. The ends lost 6 bases at V and 0 bases at J; junction bases unmatched: 5. Per the germline V gene, CDR1 is PRHDT and CDR2 is FYEKMQ (reference sequence). This CDR3 contains 15 residues. The DNA for the CDR3 is TGTGCCAGCAGGGACAGGGGTATTACTAACTATGGCTACACCTTC. It codes for CASRDRGITNYGYTF.

The rearrangement links TRBV7-3 to TRBJ2-3, with D uncertain. The CDR3 is made up of 13 amino acids. Germline lookup yields CDR1 SGHTA and CDR2 FQGTGA. Trimming shortened V by 4 bases and J by 5 bases, and 10 bases separated the two germline ends. The CDR3 sequence is CASSSSPQDTQYF. In DNA form, the CDR3 reads TGTGCCAGCAGCTCTAGTCCCCAAGATACGCAGTATTTT.

This clone came up a few times. The rearrangement uses TRBV10-2 and TRBJ2-3, with 9 bases lining up with TRBD2. Germline lookup yields CDR1 WSHSY and CDR2 SAAADI. Trimming took 2 bases from V and 1 from J; bases not matched to a gene: 1. CDR3 size: 15 residues. The chain's CDR3 is CASSEQRGGTDTQYF. For the CDR3, the DNA is TGCGCCAGCAGTGAGCAGCGGGGGGGCACAGATACGCAGTATTTT.

This clone was observed a handful of times. The chain couples TRBV5-1 to TRBJ1-1; D possibly corresponds to TRBD1 (5 bases). The CDR3 runs 12 residues. V gave up 6 bases and J gave up 3 bases, with 9 bases separating them. Germline-derived CDR1 and CDR2 are SGHRS and YFSETQ. The CDR3 sequence is CASTTGDTEAFF. The CDR3 DNA reads TGCGCCAGCACAACAGGTGACACTGAAGCTTTCTTT.

This chain uses TRBV6-6 with TRBJ2-5, with D possibly TRBD1 on 5 matching bases. Trimming cost V 5 bases and J 1 base, with 8 bases left between them. The CDR3 length is 13 residues. Germline-derived CDR1 and CDR2 are MNHNY and SVGAGI (reference sequence). The CDR3 loop reads CASSPDSQETQYF. CDR3 nucleotides: TGTGCCAGCAGTCCCGACAGCCAAGAGACCCAGTACTTC.

This clone has only a few counts. The chain employs TRBV2 and TRBJ1-4; D is possibly TRBD1 (6 bases). Trimming cost V 3 bases and J 12 bases, with 14 bases left between them. The germline V gene encodes CDR1 SNHLY and CDR2 FYNNEI. There are 13 residues in the CDR3. CDR3 sequence (DNA): TGTGCCAGCAGTGACTACAGGGTGGGGGAACTGTTTTTT. Its translation: CASSDYRVGELFF.

V is TRBV30 and J is TRBJ1-3, with TRBD1 identical over 7 bases. CDR3 length: 15 amino acids. Germline V gene sequence: CDR1 GTSNPN, CDR2 SVGIG (reference sequence). V shed 3 bases, J shed 0 bases, and the junction held 5 bases outside the gene matches. CDR3 protein: CAWRGPGGSGNTIYF. In DNA form, the CDR3 reads TGTGCCTGGAGGGGGCCAGGGGGCTCTGGAAACACCATATATTTT.

This chain uses TRBV27 with TRBJ1-5; 9 bases are shared with TRBD1. Germline trimming cut 5 bases from V and 4 bases from J; bases unmatched to any gene: 15. The germline V gene has CDR1 MNHEY and CDR2 SMNVEV (reference sequence). The CDR3 runs to 18 residues. The CDR3: CASSPSATGGRFNQPQHF. CDR3 nucleotide sequence: TGTGCCAGCAGTCCCTCGGCGACAGGGGGTCGCTTTAATCAGCCCCAGCATTTT.

This clone was counted only a few times. V and J are TRBV19 and TRBJ2-1, with 8 nucleotides matching TRBD2. CDR1 and CDR2 from the germline V gene are LNHDA and SQIVND (reference sequence). V gave up 6 bases and J gave up 8 bases; unmatched junction bases: 0. CDR3 length: 11 residues. CDR3 DNA: TGTGCCAGTAGCGGGAGGGATGAGCAGTTCTTC. Its translation: CASSGRDEQFF. The whole variable domain, filled in from reference TRBV19 and TRBJ2-1, reads DGGITQSPKYLFRKEGQNVTLSCEQNLNHDAMYWYRQDPGQGLRLIYYSQIVNDFQKGDIAEGYSVSREKKESFPLTVTSAQKNPTAFYLCASSGRDEQFFGPGTRLTVL.

As to this clone: Other DNA sequences within the sample encode an identical CDR3. The chain carries TRBV4-3 and TRBJ1-5, with D hard to call. Looked up from germline, CDR1 is LGHNA and CDR2 is YSLEER. Trimming took 0 bases from V and 5 from J, leaving 5 bases between them. This CDR3 is 13 amino acids long. Here the CDR3 reads CASSQDGDQPQHF. The CDR3 DNA reads TGCGCCAGCAGCCAAGACGGGGATCAGCCCCAGCATTTT.

This clone was counted between two and nine times. CDR3 nucleotide sequence: TGTGCCCGGACTAGCGGGGGGCTGAATGAGCAGTTCTTC. Encoded protein: CARTSGGLNEQFF. The chain has TRBV30 and TRBJ2-1; the match to TRBD2 covers 14 bases. CDR1 and CDR2 from the germline V gene are GTSNPN and SVGIG (reference sequence). This CDR3 contains 13 residues. The J segment lost 7 bases and the V segment lost 8 bases, leaving 4 bases of the junction unmatched.

This clone showed up just a few times. The CDR3 DNA reads as TGTGCCAGCGGGATCCGACAAGCGGGAGTTTCTTACGAGCAGTACTTC. As protein: CASGIRQAGVSYEQYF. The chain links TRBV7-9 to TRBJ2-7; TRBD2 matches at 8 bases. CDR1 SEHNR and CDR2 FQNEAQ come from the germline V gene (reference sequence). This CDR3 comprises 16 residues. The junction had 16 bases not matched to a gene; V was cut back by 8 bases and J by 4 bases.

The gene calls are TRBV11-2 and TRBJ2-1; the match to TRBD2 covers 16 bases. The CDR3 is made up of 18 amino acids. Germline CDR1 SGHAT, CDR2 FQNNGV. V was pared by 5 bases and J by 1 base, with 5 bases of the junction left unmatched. CDR3 in amino acids: CASSKGLAGGPSYNEQFF. As DNA, the CDR3 is TGTGCCAGCAGCAAGGGACTAGCGGGGGGGCCGTCCTACAATGAGCAGTTCTTC.